This entry is about one T cell receptor (beta chain). The antigen is undetermined. The data derive from a study of shared clonotypes between healthy human individuals. Study-level findings and limits: The four-donor shared clonotypes exceeded non-shared clonotypes in generation probability, with non-shared ones scoring lower.

The germline CDR1 and CDR2 sequences are SGHNT and YENEEA. Trimming pared 8 bases from V and 1 base from J, leaving 6 bases between. CDR3 length: 12 residues. The naive CD8 fraction comprised CD45RO-negative cells positively selected for CCR7 and excluded terminally differentiated effector memory CD45RA+ cells. Donors comprised healthy HIV-negative adults lacking recent acute infections or vaccinations. Template for every sorted-subset replicate PCR totaled about 0.2 ug DNA, roughly 30,000 T cell genomes. Only in-frame clones appear in the TCRdb table, and some are missing; sequencing was by immunoSEQ multiplex PCR. There are 1.5 million to 2.5 million clones in the sample; approximately 94% occur only once, and approximately 1.2% lies in the top ten.

The receptor comes from a man between 18 and 29 years old in good health. The rearrangement uses TRBV11-3 and TRBJ2-1; D possibly corresponds to TRBD2 (5 bases). Sequenced material: naive CD8+ T cells sorted from blood. The CDR3 bases are TGTGCCAGCGGGGAGTCCTACAATGAGCAGTTCTTC. Translating it yields CASGESYNEQFF. Supplemented by reference TRBV11-3 and TRBJ2-1, the full variable domain reads EAGVVQSPRYKIIEKKQPVAFWCNPISGHNTLYWYLQNLGQGPELLIRYENEEAVDDSQLPKDRFSAERLKGVDSTLKIQPAELGDSAVYLCASGESYNEQFFGPGTRLTVL.